This T cell receptor beta chain was identified during a study of T cell responses to AZD1222 COVID-19 vaccine. As for this clone: Its target is not known.

Here immunoSEQ multiplex PCR was the method, and the copy in TCRdb shows in-frame clones only, minus some. The sample records about 130,000 clones, more than 80% being singletons. Findings and limits, study-wide: Nearly half of unique spike-specific TCRs reportedly avoided B.1.351 and B.1.1.7 mutated regions.

Per the germline V gene, CDR1 is LGHNT and CDR2 is FRNRAP. The CDR3 extends over 13 amino acids. V was clipped by 7 bases and J by 3 bases, with 10 bases between them. This chain joins TRBV12-5 and TRBJ1-3, with D hard to call. The specimen was peripheral blood, collected 28 days after the second AZD1222 dose. This receptor was identified in an adult who received the AZD1222 COVID-19 vaccine. CDR3 sequence reads: CASALTLGNTIYF. Here the CDR3 DNA reads TGTGCTAGTGCCTTGACACTTGGAAACACCATATATTTT.